Below are 13 T cell receptor beta chains sequenced from a single sample in a study of shared clonotypes between healthy human individuals (TCRdb year 2020). Library construction relied on the immunoSEQ multiplex PCR assay. TCRdb took over this immuneACCESS table, retaining in-frame rearrangements with V and J assigned. Such tables are incomplete; in checked studies, under half of the missing clones stem from an unresolved V gene, and the remainder is unexplained. For this sample there are 1.5 million to 2.5 million clones; less than 95% appear just once. Of the sample, roughly 1.2% falls within the top ten clones. For the CD8 naive samples, CD45RO-negative cells were positively selected for CCR7, yielding a CD45RA+CCR7+ population from which TemRA cells were excluded. Specimen: naive CD8+ T cells sorted from blood. What this sample's cell subset or site label stands for: CD45RA+CCR7+. These TCRs come from a man aged 18 to 30 in good health.

This chain links TRBV5-1 with TRBJ2-2; D is possibly TRBD1 (5 bases). The germline gives CDR1 SGHRS, CDR2 YFSETQ. The V end lost 4 bases, the J end lost 5 bases, and 18 bases lay between the germline ends. The length of the CDR3 is 16 residues. The CDR3 region has the DNA TGCGCCAGCAGCAGTTCTACTTCAGGGTTAACCGGGGAGCTGTTTTTT. Its protein product is CASSSSTSGLTGELFF.

As concerns this clone: Distinct nucleotide sequences in the sample also encode this CDR3. This chain connects TRBV6-5 to TRBJ1-1; D is uncertain. Germline-derived CDR1 and CDR2 are MNHEY and SVGAGI. Between the trimmed V and J ends, which lost 2 bases and 1 base, there was a span of 5 bases. The CDR3 has 13 amino acids. CDR3 sequence reads: CASSYHGNTEAFF. The CDR3, as DNA: TGTGCCAGCAGTTACCACGGGAACACTGAAGCTTTCTTT.

The rearrangement joins TRBV29-1 to TRBJ1-2, with no clear D. The CDR3 has 8 amino acids. V gave up 7 bases and J gave up 6 bases, with 3 bases separating them. CDR1 is SQVTM, CDR2 ANQGSEA, per germline. The CDR3 spells CSGDGYTF. CDR3 DNA: TGCAGCGGAGATGGCTACACCTTC.

The chain carries TRBV6-6 and TRBJ2-7; D not resolved. Trimming pared 2 bases from V and 3 bases from J, leaving 11 bases between. Germline CDR1 MNHNY, CDR2 SVGAGI (reference sequence). The CDR3 is 14 amino acids. CDR3 residues: CASSYAPWDYEQYF. The CDR3 nucleotides read TGTGCCAGCAGTTACGCACCTTGGGACTACGAGCAGTACTTC.

The V and J genes are TRBV11-2 and TRBJ2-1; possible D gene TRBD1, 6 bases. CDR3 length equals 13 residues. CDR1 SGHAT and CDR2 FQNNGV come from the germline V gene. Trimming left V 3 bases short and J 9 bases short, with 12 bases between. CDR3 DNA: TGTGCCAGCAGCTTGGGCCAGGGGCTTGAGCAGTTCTTC. It is translated as CASSLGQGLEQFF.

The genes are TRBV2 and TRBJ2-3; D perhaps matches TRBD1 (6 bases). V lost 6 bases and J lost 0, with 13 bases in between. The germline gives CDR1 SNHLY, CDR2 FYNNEI. The CDR3 contains 15 residues. The CDR3: CASSRQDDSTDTQYF. The CDR3 coding sequence is TGTGCCAGCAGCCGACAGGACGACAGCACAGATACGCAGTATTTT.

The chain links TRBV6-5 to TRBJ2-2; 11 bases are shared with TRBD2. The CDR3 spans 15 residues. In germline, CDR1 is MNHEY, CDR2 SVGAGI. The ends lost 8 bases at V and 7 bases at J; junction bases unmatched: 9. The CDR3 region is CASLTIAGGYGELFF. CDR3 DNA: TGTGCCAGCCTAACGATAGCGGGAGGGTACGGGGAGCTGTTTTTT.

This clone appeared a single time. The chain combines TRBV27 with TRBJ2-5; D is ambiguous. The V end was cut by 4 bases, the J end by 5 bases, with 11 bases between. Per germline, CDR1 MNHEY and CDR2 SMNVEV (reference sequence). This CDR3 comprises 13 residues. The CDR3 sequence: CASSSLPAETQYF. Here the CDR3 DNA reads TGTGCCAGCAGTTCCCTGCCAGCGGAGACCCAGTACTTC.

This chain connects TRBV11-2 to TRBJ2-5, with unresolved D. Trimming took 5 bases from V and 4 from J, leaving 11 bases between them. Germline V gene lookup returns CDR1 SGHAT and CDR2 FQNNGV. The CDR3 has 13 amino acids. The CDR3 loop reads CASSLAALETQYF. CDR3 in DNA: TGTGCCAGCAGCCTGGCCGCCTTAGAGACCCAGTACTTC.

CDR3 sequence (DNA): TGTGCCATCAGGGGTACGGGACTAGCGGGGCTGAGCTCCTACGAGCAGTACTTC. This translates into CAIRGTGLAGLSSYEQYF. This chain uses TRBV10-3 with TRBJ2-7; 13 positions agree with TRBD2. Losses at the gene ends were 6 bases for V and 0 bases for J; bases not matched to a gene: 11. In germline, CDR1 is ENHRY, CDR2 SYGVKD. This CDR3 comprises 18 residues.

The J gene is TRBJ1-1, the V gene TRBV28; 9 bases match TRBD1. Losses at the gene ends were 2 bases for V and 7 bases for J; bases not matched to a gene: 5. This CDR3 is 14 amino acids long. The germline gives CDR1 MDHEN, CDR2 SYDVKM. The CDR3 nucleotides are TGTGCCAGCAGTTTACCGGGACAGGGAGGTGAAGCTTTCTTT. Its protein product is CASSLPGQGGEAFF.

Worth noting for this clone: The sample holds other DNA sequences that translate to the same CDR3. This chain uses TRBV4-3 with TRBJ2-7, with 10 bases matching TRBD2. The V segment lost 1 base and the J segment 4 bases; nucleotides outside the gene matches: 4. The V gene's germline CDR1 is LGHNA and CDR2 YSLEER. CDR3 length: 15 residues. As DNA, the CDR3 is TGCGCCAGCAGCCAAGCCCTAGCGGGAGAATACGAGCAGTACTTC. Protein sequence: CASSQALAGEYEQYF.

The V call is TRBV27, the J call TRBJ2-7; D remains ambiguous. Trimming removed 3 bases from V and 3 bases from J, with 9 bases in between. This CDR3 is 13 amino acids long. Per the germline V gene, CDR1 is MNHEY and CDR2 is SMNVEV (reference sequence). CDR3 DNA: TGTGCCAGCAGTTTTTCCCCGGGCTACGAGCAGTACTTC. Residues: CASSFSPGYEQYF.